This T cell receptor (beta chain) was documented in a study of T cell responses to AZD1222 COVID-19 vaccine. Study-level background: Timing groups of about 4 and about 12 weeks for second doses were pooled. Study observations and caveats: Donors were largely white British and mainly female; clonal diversity was possibly underestimated. The study found Spike-specific TCR breadth and depth rose after two AZD1222 doses.

Data came from immunoSEQ multiplex PCR; TCRdb stores just in-frame clones and leaves some out. Of about 92,000 clones in the sample, over 75% are singletons; the top ten hold about 9.4%. Per germline, CDR1 KGHSY and CDR2 FQNENV. CDR3 length: 18 residues. J lost 0 bases, V lost 0 bases, and 9 bases had no gene match. Turning to this clone: The target antigen is unknown.

This material consisted of peripheral blood, taken on day 0 of AZD1222 vaccination. This sequence was found in an adult in good health. The gene calls are TRBV16 and TRBJ1-2; 8 bases match TRBD1. The CDR3 DNA is TGTGCCAGCAGCCAATCGGGGACAGGCGCCGCTACTAACTATGGCTACACCTTC. Its translation is CASSQSGTGAATNYGYTF.